The 19 T cell receptor beta chains reported below all come from one sample, sequenced in a study of regulatory T cells in long-lasting Graves disease. Time point indicated: newly diagnosed GD, antithyroid drugs for less than 3 months. There was RNA extracted from PBMCs, and the TCR library was made from it. Assembly of TCR beta libraries relied on iRepertoire HTBI primers together with Arm-PCR of CDR3 regions. Via MiXCR, TCRdb re-called the multiplex PCR reads, giving one row per CDR3 protein. The sample shows 420,000 or so distinct CDR3 sequences, around 15% of them seen only once. The sample also formed part of further work on T cells in Graves' hyperthyroidism and ophthalmopathy.

The material sequenced was peripheral blood mononuclear cells (PBMCs), taken at new diagnosis, from a patient treated with antithyroid drugs. The source is a young woman with Graves disease.

Many counts were recorded for this clonotype. The chain links TRBV7-9 to TRBJ2-1; TRBD2 aligns across 8 bases. V lost 8 bases, J lost 9 bases, and 12 bases stayed unmatched. CDR3 size: 14 residues. Germline CDR1 and CDR2: SEHNR and FQNEAQ (reference sequence). This chain's CDR3 is CASSPPGGPGEQFF. CDR3 coding DNA: TGTGCCAGCTCCCCCCCGGGAGGGCCGGGTGAGCAGTTCTTC. The full variable domain, rest sourced from reference TRBV7-9 and TRBJ2-1, is DTGVSQNPRHKITKRGQNVTFRCDPISEHNRLYWYRQTLGQGPEFLTYFQNEAQLEKSRLLSDRFSAERPKGSFSTLEIQRTEQGDSAMYLCASSPPGGPGEQFFGPGTRLTVL.

V is TRBV6-2 or TRBV6-3 and J is TRBJ1-4; the D gene is possibly TRBD1 (6 bases). Germline loops: CDR1 MNHEY, CDR2 SVGEGT. The germline V and J ends were trimmed by 7 bases and 1 base, with 16 bases remaining between them. This CDR3 is 16 amino acids long. Written as DNA, the CDR3 is TGTGCCAGCAACTCGGGGGGCGCGGGAACTAATGAAAAACTGTTTTTT. Protein product: CASNSGGAGTNEKLFF.

This clonotype was found many times. The J gene is TRBJ2-7, the V gene TRBV18; 8 nucleotides match TRBD1. There are 14 residues in the CDR3. Germline CDR1 reads KGHSH; CDR2 reads LQKENI. J gave up 7 bases and V 5 bases, and 10 bases lay outside the gene matches. CDR3 in amino acids: CASSEDRVVGEQYF. As DNA, the CDR3 is TGTGCCAGCTCAGAGGACAGGGTTGTTGGGGAGCAGTACTTC. The variable domain in full, with the rest retrieved from reference TRBV18 and TRBJ2-7, is NAGVMQNPRHLVRRRGQEARLRCSPMKGHSHVYWYRQLPEEGLKFMVYLQKENIIDESGMPKERFSAEFPKEGPSILRIQQVVRGDSAAYFCASSEDRVVGEQYFGPGTRLTVT.

J is TRBJ2-3 and V is TRBV4-1; the D gene is possibly TRBD2 (5 bases). The V gene lost 1 base and the J gene lost 5 bases, with 16 bases spanning the gap. The germline V gene encodes CDR1 MGHRA and CDR2 YSYEKL. The length of the CDR3 is 16 residues. The CDR3, as DNA: TGCGCCAGCAGCCAAGGAAGGCTCATCGGGAAAGATACGCAGTATTTT. Its protein is CASSQGRLIGKDTQYF.

This clonotype was observed at least ten times. This sequence joins TRBV12-3 or TRBV12-4 and TRBJ1-5, with 9 bases aligning to TRBD1. The CDR3 is 15 residues long. The V gene end was trimmed by 5 bases and the J gene end by 5 bases; junction bases not matched to a gene: 7. DNA of the CDR3: TGTGCCAGCAGTCGACAGGGGGATAAGGATCAGCCCCAGCATTTT. Protein: CASSRQGDKDQPQHF.

This clonotype was seen a few times. V and J are TRBV25-1 and TRBJ2-7; D is unresolved. Germline CDR1 MGHDK, CDR2 SYGVNS. The CDR3 length is 13 residues. With 1 base removed from V and 4 bases from J, the gap between germline ends came to 8 bases. The CDR3 DNA reads TGTGCCAGCAGTGAATGGTCGGTGTACGAGCAGTACTTC. Amino acid sequence: CASSEWSVYEQYF.

This clonotype has more than one count but fewer than ten. The DNA for the CDR3 is TGTGCCAGCAGTAAGGCCGGATCCTACGAGCAGTACTTC. Translated: CASSKAGSYEQYF. The V call is TRBV6-1, the J call TRBJ2-7; D gene unclear. The germline V gene encodes CDR1 MNHNS and CDR2 SASEGT. The CDR3 loop spans 13 amino acids. The germline V and J ends were trimmed by 5 bases and 1 base, with 9 bases remaining between them.

This clonotype was seen many times. The chain recombines TRBV28 with TRBJ2-5; D uncertain. Germline lookup yields CDR1 MDHEN and CDR2 SYDVKM. This CDR3 is built from 13 residues. Trimming stripped 3 bases from V and 1 base from J, with 6 bases between. The CDR3 DNA reads TGTGCCAGCAGTTTGTCAGCCCAAGAGACCCAGTACTTC. Amino acid sequence: CASSLSAQETQYF.

This clonotype was recorded at least ten times. V and J are TRBV28 and TRBJ2-5; D uncertain. Deletions cut 3 bases from V and 2 bases from J, with 10 bases between. Germline V gene lookup returns CDR1 MDHEN and CDR2 SYDVKM. The CDR3 covers 14 residues. CDR3 in amino acids: CASSFSDPQETQYF. Written as DNA, the CDR3 is TGTGCCAGCAGTTTTTCAGACCCGCAAGAGACCCAGTACTTC.

V is TRBV19 and J is TRBJ2-3, with 13 nucleotides matching TRBD2. This CDR3 comprises 14 residues. With 4 bases clipped from V and 8 bases from J, the junction kept 3 bases outside the gene matches. The germline CDR1 and CDR2 sequences are LNHDA and SQIVND (reference sequence). In DNA form, the CDR3 reads TGTGCCAGTAGTACGGGACTAGCGGGAAGTACGCAGTATTTT. Protein product: CASSTGLAGSTQYF.

Details on this clonotype: A much larger clone is a single base away; this may be a read error. V and J are TRBV27 and TRBJ2-1; D unresolved. CDR1 is MNHEY and CDR2 is SMNVEV in the germline V gene (reference sequence). This CDR3 region has 14 residues. V lost 6 bases to trimming and J lost 7 bases, with 16 bases between them. CDR3 sequence reads: CASSPILKGNEQFF. CDR3 nucleotide sequence: TGTGCCAGCAGCCCGATCCTAAAAGGAAATGAGCAGTTCTTC.

This clonotype was counted a single time. A much larger clone differs from this one at a single base, so this may be a read error. J is TRBJ1-1 and V is TRBV6-1, with 10 bases fitting TRBD1. There are 13 residues in the CDR3. Germline V gene lookup returns CDR1 MNHNS and CDR2 SASEGT. V shed 11 bases, J shed 1 base, and the junction held 4 bases outside the gene matches. CDR3 amino acids: CALRTGGNTEAFF. The CDR3 DNA sequence: TGTGCCCTTCGGACAGGGGGGAACACTGAAGCTTTCTTT.

This clonotype was observed many times. The chain uses TRBV29-1 and TRBJ2-3; D is ambiguous. CDR1 and CDR2 from the germline V gene are SQVTM and ANQGSEA. The CDR3 has 13 residues. V lost 7 bases to trimming and J lost 5 bases, with 16 bases between them. The chain's CDR3 is CSATDSPVDTQYF. CDR3 nucleotides: TGCAGCGCTACCGACTCCCCCGTAGATACGCAGTATTTT.

Comment on this clonotype: A far larger clone lies a single base away; this is likely a read error. The rearrangement uses TRBV7-3 and TRBJ2-3; TRBD1 matches 7 bases. Germline V gives CDR1 SGHTA, CDR2 FQGTGA. With V trimmed by 1 base and J by 2 bases, 3 bases remained unmatched. CDR3 size: 15 residues. The CDR3 DNA sequence: TGTGCCAGCAGCTTAAAGGGGGCACTCACAGATACGCAGTATTTT. Amino acids: CASSLKGALTDTQYF.

This rearrangement joins TRBV30 to TRBJ1-5; TRBD1 is a possible D gene (5 bases). Trimming stripped 3 bases from V and 6 bases from J, with 12 bases between. Per the germline V gene, CDR1 is GTSNPN and CDR2 is SVGIG (reference sequence). This CDR3 contains 13 residues. CDR3 in amino acids: CAWSSGGGQPQHF. CDR3 in DNA: TGTGCCTGGAGCTCTGGGGGTGGTCAGCCCCAGCATTTT.

This clonotype was observed many times. The chain has TRBV20-1 and TRBJ2-7, with 9 bases matching TRBD1. Per the germline V gene, CDR1 is DFQATT and CDR2 is SNEGSKA (reference sequence). J gave up 4 bases and V 3 bases, and 4 bases lay outside the gene matches. The CDR3 extends over 13 amino acids. CDR3 amino acids: CSASRDRVYEQYF. The CDR3 DNA reads as TGCAGTGCTAGCCGGGACAGGGTTTACGAGCAGTACTTC.

V is TRBV6-2 or TRBV6-3 and J is TRBJ2-2; tentatively, D is TRBD1 (6 bases). The CDR3 covers 15 residues. Between the trimmed V and J ends, which lost 2 bases and 4 bases, there was a span of 11 bases. Germline assignment: CDR1 MNHEY and CDR2 SVGEGT. The CDR3 loop reads CASSYGDTSTGELFF. CDR3 sequence (DNA): TGTGCCAGCAGTTACGGGGACACTTCCACCGGGGAGCTGTTTTTT.

This clonotype was observed a handful of times. This sequence joins TRBV7-2 and TRBJ1-1; a possible D gene is TRBD1 (6 bases). Per the germline V gene, CDR1 is SGHTA and CDR2 is FQGNSA. Trimming took off 5 bases at V and 1 base at J, with 11 bases between the two ends. This CDR3 has 14 amino acids. CDR3 protein: CASSVHRENTEAFF. CDR3 DNA: TGTGCCAGCAGCGTACACAGGGAGAACACTGAAGCTTTCTTT.

This clonotype was counted only a few times. V gene TRBV28 combines with J gene TRBJ1-4; 12 nucleotides agree with TRBD1. V shed 7 bases, J shed 0 bases, and the junction held 3 bases outside the gene matches. CDR1 is MDHEN and CDR2 is SYDVKM in the germline V gene. This CDR3 contains 16 residues. The CDR3 nucleotides read TGTGCCAGCACGGGGACAGGGGGCGCAACTAATGAAAAACTGTTTTTT. Amino acid sequence: CASTGTGGATNEKLFF. Full variable domain (remainder filled in from reference TRBV28 and TRBJ1-4): DVKVTQSSRYLVKRTGEKVFLECVQDMDHENMFWYRQDPGLGLRLIYFSYDVKMKEKGDIPEGYSVSREKKERFSLILESASTNQTSMYLCASTGTGGATNEKLFFGSGTQLSVL.